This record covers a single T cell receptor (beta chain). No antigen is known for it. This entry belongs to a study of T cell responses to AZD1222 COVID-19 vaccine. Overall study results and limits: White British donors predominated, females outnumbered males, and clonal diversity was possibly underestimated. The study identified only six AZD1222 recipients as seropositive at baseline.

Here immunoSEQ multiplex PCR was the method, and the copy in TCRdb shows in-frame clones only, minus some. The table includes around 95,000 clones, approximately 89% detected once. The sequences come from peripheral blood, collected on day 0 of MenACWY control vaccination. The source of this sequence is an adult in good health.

The CDR3 DNA is TGTGCCAGTAGTAGGGGGACAGGGGCTGGAAACACCATATATTTT. Encoded protein: CASSRGTGAGNTIYF. J is TRBJ1-3 and V is TRBV19; 10 nucleotides align to TRBD1. Germline V lookup: CDR1 LNHDA, CDR2 SQIVND (reference sequence). V was pared by 4 bases and J by 2 bases, with 2 bases of the junction left unmatched. CDR3 length equals 15 residues.